This entry lists 5 T cell receptor beta chains sequenced from one sample in a study of OX40 agonist ivuxolimab in advanced cancers. Generated by immunoSEQ multiplex PCR, the TCRdb table keeps only in-frame clones and is missing some. The repertoire holds over 80,000 clones, with more than 85% as singletons. The sample in question was CD4+ or CD8+ T cells sorted from blood, obtained in a trial of the OX40 agonist ivuxolimab. These receptors originate from an adult with an advanced solid tumor such as melanoma, head and neck, liver or kidney cancer.

This clone occurred a few times. The chain carries TRBV7-9 and TRBJ1-3; TRBD1 agrees at 7 bases. V shed 2 bases and J 2 bases; nucleotides not matched to a gene: 0. From germline, CDR1 is SEHNR and CDR2 FQNEAQ (reference sequence). There are 14 residues in the CDR3. The CDR3 loop reads CASSLQGAGNTIYF. The CDR3 DNA sequence: TGTGCCAGCAGCTTACAGGGGGCTGGAAACACCATATATTTT.

In the case of this clone: This same CDR3 is encoded by further DNA sequences in the sample. The chain has TRBV5-4 and TRBJ2-3; D is unclear. The germline V gene has CDR1 SGHNT and CDR2 YYREEE (reference sequence). The germline V and J ends were trimmed by 0 bases and 0 bases, with 8 bases remaining between them. This CDR3 is 15 amino acids long. CDR3 coding DNA: TGTGCCAGCAGCTTGGGAGGTGGTAGCACAGATACGCAGTATTTT. It encodes CASSLGGGSTDTQYF.

The genes are TRBV4-1 and TRBJ2-3; the D call may be TRBD1 or TRBD2 (5 bases each). This CDR3 region has 15 residues. V lost 4 bases, J lost 0 bases, and 11 bases lay in between. Germline V gene lookup returns CDR1 MGHRA and CDR2 YSYEKL. The CDR3 here is CASSRGDGSTDTQYF. The CDR3 DNA is TGCGCCAGCAGCCGAGGGGACGGGAGCACAGATACGCAGTATTTT.

This clone has a single count. V gene TRBV7-8 combines with J gene TRBJ2-6; D not certain. The V end lost 8 bases, the J end lost 2 bases, and 13 bases lay between the germline ends. Germline assignment: CDR1 SGHVS and CDR2 FQNEAQ. This CDR3 region has 15 residues. The DNA of the CDR3 is TGTGCCAGCGGATTACGGAGTGCTGGGGCCAACGTCCTGACTTTC. Translating gives CASGLRSAGANVLTF.

This sequence joins TRBV7-3 and TRBJ2-2, with unresolved D. V was pared by 3 bases and J by 7 bases, with 6 bases between. The CDR3 loop spans 12 amino acids. The V gene's germline CDR1 is SGHTA and CDR2 FQGTGA. The CDR3 region is CASSLLNGELFF. As DNA, the CDR3 is TGTGCCAGCAGCTTGCTCAACGGGGAGCTGTTTTTT.